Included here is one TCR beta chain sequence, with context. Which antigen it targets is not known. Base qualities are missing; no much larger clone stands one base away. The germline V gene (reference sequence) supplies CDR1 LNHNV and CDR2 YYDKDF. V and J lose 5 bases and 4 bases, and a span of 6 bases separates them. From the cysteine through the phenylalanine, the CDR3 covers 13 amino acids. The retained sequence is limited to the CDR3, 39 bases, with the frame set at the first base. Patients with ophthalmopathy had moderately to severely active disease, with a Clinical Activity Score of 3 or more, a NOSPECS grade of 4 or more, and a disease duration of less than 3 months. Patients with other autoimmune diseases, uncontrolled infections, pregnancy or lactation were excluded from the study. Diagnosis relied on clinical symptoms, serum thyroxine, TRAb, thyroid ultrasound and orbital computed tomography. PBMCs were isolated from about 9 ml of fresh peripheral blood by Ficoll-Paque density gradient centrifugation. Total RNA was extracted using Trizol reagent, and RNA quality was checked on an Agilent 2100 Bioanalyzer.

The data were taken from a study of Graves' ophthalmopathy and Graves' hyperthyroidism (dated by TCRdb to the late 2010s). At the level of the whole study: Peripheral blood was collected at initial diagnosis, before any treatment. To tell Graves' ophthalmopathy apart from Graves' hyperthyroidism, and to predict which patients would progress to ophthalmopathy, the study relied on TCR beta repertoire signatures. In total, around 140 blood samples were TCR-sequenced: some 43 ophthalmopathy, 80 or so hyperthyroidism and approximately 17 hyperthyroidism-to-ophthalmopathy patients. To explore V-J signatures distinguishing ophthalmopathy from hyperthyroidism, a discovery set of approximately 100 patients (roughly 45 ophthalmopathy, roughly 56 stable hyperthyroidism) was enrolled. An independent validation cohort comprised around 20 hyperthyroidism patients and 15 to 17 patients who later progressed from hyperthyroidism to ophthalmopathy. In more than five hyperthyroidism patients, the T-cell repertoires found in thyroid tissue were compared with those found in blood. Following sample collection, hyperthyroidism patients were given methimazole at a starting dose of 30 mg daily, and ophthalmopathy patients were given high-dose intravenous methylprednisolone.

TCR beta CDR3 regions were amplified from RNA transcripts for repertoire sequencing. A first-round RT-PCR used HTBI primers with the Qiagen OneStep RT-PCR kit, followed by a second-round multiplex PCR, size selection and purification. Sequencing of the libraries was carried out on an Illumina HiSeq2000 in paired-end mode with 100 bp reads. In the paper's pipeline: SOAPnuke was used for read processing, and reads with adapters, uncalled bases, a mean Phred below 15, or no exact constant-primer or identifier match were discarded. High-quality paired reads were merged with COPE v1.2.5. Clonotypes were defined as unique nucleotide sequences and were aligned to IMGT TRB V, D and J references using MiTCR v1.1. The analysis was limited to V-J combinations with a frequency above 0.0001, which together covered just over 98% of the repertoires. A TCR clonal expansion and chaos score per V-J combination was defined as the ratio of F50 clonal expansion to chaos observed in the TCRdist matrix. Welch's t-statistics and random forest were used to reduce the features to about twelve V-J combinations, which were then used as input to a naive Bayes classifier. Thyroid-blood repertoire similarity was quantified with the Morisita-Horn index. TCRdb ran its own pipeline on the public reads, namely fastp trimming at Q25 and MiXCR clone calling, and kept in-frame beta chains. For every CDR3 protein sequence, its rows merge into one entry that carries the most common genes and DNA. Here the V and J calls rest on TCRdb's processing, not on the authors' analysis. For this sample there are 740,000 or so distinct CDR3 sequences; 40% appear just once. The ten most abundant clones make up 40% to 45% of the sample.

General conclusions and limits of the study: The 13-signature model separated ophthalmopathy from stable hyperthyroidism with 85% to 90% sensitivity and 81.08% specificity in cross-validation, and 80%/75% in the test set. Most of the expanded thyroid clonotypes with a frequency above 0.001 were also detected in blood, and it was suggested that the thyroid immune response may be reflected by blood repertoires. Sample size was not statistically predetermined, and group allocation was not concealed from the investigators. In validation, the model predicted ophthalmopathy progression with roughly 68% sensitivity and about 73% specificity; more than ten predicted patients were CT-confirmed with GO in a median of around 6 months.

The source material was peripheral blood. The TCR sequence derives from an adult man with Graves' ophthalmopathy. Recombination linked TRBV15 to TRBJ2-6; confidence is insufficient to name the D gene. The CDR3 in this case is CATSAAGANVLTF. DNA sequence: TGTGCCACCAGCGCGGCGGGGGCCAACGTCCTGACTTTC. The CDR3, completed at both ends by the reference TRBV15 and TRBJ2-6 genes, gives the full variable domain DAMVIQNPRYQVTQFGKPVTLSCSQTLNHNVMYWYQQKSSQAPKLLFHYYDKDFNNEADTPDNFQSRRPNTSFCFLDIRSPGLGDTAMYLCATSAAGANVLTFGAGSRLTVL.